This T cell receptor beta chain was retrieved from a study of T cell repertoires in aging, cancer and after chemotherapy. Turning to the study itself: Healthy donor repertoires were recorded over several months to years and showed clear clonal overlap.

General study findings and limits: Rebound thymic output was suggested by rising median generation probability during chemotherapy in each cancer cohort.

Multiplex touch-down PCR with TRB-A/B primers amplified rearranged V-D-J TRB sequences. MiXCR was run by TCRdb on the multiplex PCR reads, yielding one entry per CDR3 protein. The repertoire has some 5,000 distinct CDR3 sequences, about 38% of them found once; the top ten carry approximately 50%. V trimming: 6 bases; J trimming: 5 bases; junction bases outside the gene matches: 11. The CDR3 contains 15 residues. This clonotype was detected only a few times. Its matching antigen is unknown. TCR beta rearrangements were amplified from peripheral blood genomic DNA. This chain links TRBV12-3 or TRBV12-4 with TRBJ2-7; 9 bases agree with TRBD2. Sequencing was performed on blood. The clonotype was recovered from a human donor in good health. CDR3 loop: CASRLGGTSYNEQYF. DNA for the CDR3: TGTGCCAGCAGACTAGGGGGGACTAGCTATAACGAGCAGTACTTC.